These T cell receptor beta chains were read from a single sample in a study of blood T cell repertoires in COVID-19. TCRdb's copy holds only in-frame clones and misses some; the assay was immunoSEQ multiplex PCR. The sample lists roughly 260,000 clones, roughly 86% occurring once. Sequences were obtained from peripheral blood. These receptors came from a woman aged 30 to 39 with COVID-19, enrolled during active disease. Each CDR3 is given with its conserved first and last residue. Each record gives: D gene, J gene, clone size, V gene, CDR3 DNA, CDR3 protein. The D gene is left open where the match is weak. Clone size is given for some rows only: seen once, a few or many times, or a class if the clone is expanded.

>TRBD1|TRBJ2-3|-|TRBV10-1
TGCGCCAGCAGTGTGCGGACAGGCGGGGATACGCAGTATTTT
CASSVRTGGDTQYF
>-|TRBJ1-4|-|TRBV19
TGTGCCAGTAGTGCCGGGGGGGCGGCTAATGAAAAACTGTTTTTT
CASSAGGAANEKLFF
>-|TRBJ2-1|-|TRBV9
TGTGCCAGCAGCGAATTAGCGGCTAAAAGGAATGAGCAGTTCTTC
CASSELAAKRNEQFF
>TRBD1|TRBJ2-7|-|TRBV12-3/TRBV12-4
TGTGCCAGCAGCACGGACAGGGGCTACGAGCAGTACTTC
CASSTDRGYEQYF
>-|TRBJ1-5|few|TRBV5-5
TGTGCCAGCAGCTTGGATCTTAGCAATCAGCCCCAGCATTTT
CASSLDLSNQPQHF
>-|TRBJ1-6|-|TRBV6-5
TGTGCCAGCAGTTATTTTGCATCGGGTTCGGATTCACCCCTCCACTTT
CASSYFASGSDSPLHF
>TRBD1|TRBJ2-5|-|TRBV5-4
TGTGCCAGCAGCTTACAGGGGCGAGAGACCCAGTACTTC
CASSLQGRETQYF
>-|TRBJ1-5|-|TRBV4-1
TGCGCCAGCAGCCAAGAGGGAGCGGACGGGAGGCCCCAGCATTTT
CASSQEGADGRPQHF
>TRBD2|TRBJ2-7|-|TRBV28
TGTGCCAGCCTAACTAGCGGGACCTACGAGCAGTACTTC
CASLTSGTYEQYF
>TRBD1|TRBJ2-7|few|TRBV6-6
TGTGCCAGCAGTTCCGACAGGGCTTATCCCTACGAGCAGTACTTC
CASSSDRAYPYEQYF
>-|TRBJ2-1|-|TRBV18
TGTGCCAGCTCACCACCGCACAGGGGGATAGCGGGAGACAATGAGCAGTTCTTC
CASSPPHRGIAGDNEQFF
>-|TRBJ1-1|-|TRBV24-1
TGTGCCACCCGGGGGGGGGCCGAAGCTTTCTTT
CATRGGAEAFF
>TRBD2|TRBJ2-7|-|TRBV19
TGTGCCAGTAGTAGGTTTGGTCTAGCGGAATCCTACGAGCAGTACTTC
CASSRFGLAESYEQYF
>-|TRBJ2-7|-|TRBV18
TGTGCCAGCTCCCCGAGCTCCTACGAGCAGTACTTC
CASSPSSYEQYF
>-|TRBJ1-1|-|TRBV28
TGTGCCAGAAGGGGGTTGTTGACTGAAGCTTTCTTT
CARRGLLTEAFF
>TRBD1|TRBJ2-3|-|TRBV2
TGTGCCAGCAGCCGGGACAGGGGGCGAAGCACAGATACGCAGTATTTT
CASSRDRGRSTDTQYF
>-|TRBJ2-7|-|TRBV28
TGTGCCAGCAGTTTCGTGGCCAGCTCCTACGAGCAGTACTTC
CASSFVASSYEQYF
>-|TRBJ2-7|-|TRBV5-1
TGCGCCAGCAGCTTGGTACGGGGCTACGAGCAGTACTTC
CASSLVRGYEQYF
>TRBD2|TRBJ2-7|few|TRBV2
TGTGCCAGCACCGGACTAGCGGGAGTAAACGAGCAGTACTTC
CASTGLAGVNEQYF
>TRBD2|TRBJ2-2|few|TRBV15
TGTGCCACCAGCAGAGAGACTAGCGGAAACACCGGGGAGCTGTTTTTT
CATSRETSGNTGELFF
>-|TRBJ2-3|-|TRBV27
TGTGCCAGCAGTTCCCCGGGGAGTACAGATACGCAGTATTTT
CASSSPGSTDTQYF
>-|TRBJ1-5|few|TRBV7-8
TGTGCCAGCAGCCCAGCCCGGGTCGGGGGGAATCAGCCCCAGCATTTT
CASSPARVGGNQPQHF
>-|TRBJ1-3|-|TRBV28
TGTGCCTCGAGGGGGGGATTTGGAAACACCATATATTTT
CASRGGFGNTIYF
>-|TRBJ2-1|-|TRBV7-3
TGTGCCAGCAGCTTGGGACTGTACAATGAGCAGTTCTTC
CASSLGLYNEQFF
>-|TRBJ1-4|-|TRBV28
TGTGCCAGCAGTTTCGGGGAGGAAGGAACTAATGAAAAACTGTTTTTT
CASSFGEEGTNEKLFF
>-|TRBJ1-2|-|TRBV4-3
TGCGCCAGCAGCCAAGAGCCCCCCGAGGGAGGCTACACCTTC
CASSQEPPEGGYTF
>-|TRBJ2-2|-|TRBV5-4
TGTGCCAGCAGCCGGAACACCGGGGAGCTGTTTTTT
CASSRNTGELFF